The 13 T cell receptor beta chains listed next were all sequenced from one sample in a study of blood T cell repertoires in COVID-19. Repertoires were generated with immunoSEQ multiplex PCR, while TCRdb's copy carries only in-frame clones and drops some. The data show 170,000 or so clones, about 79% seen once. The sample comprised peripheral blood. The receptors originated from a woman in her 70s with acute or convalescent COVID-19.

This chain joins TRBV27 and TRBJ2-1, with TRBD2 matching over 12 bases. CDR1 is MNHEY, CDR2 SMNVEV, per germline (reference sequence). The CDR3 totals 16 residues. After removal of 8 bases from V and 5 bases from J, the junction contained 10 bases not matched to a gene. The CDR3 sequence: CASLPRLAGGNNEQFF. The CDR3, as DNA: TGTGCCAGCCTGCCTCGGCTAGCGGGAGGGAACAATGAGCAGTTCTTC.

The rearrangement uses TRBV7-8 and TRBJ2-1; TRBD1 agrees at 8 bases. This CDR3 spans 15 amino acids. In germline, CDR1 is SGHVS, CDR2 FQNEAQ. V was pared by 10 bases and J by 10 bases, with 18 bases of the junction left unmatched. The CDR3 reads CATEIRDRPTGEQFF. Written as DNA, the CDR3 is TGTGCCACCGAAATCCGGGACAGGCCGACGGGGGAGCAGTTCTTC.

The V call is TRBV9, the J call TRBJ2-3; 8 bases are a match to TRBD2. The junction had 3 bases not matched to a gene; V was cut back by 0 bases and J by 0 bases. Germline V gene sequence: CDR1 SGDLS, CDR2 YYNGEE. The CDR3 contains 16 residues. In DNA form, the CDR3 reads TGTGCCAGCAGCGTAGGATCTAGCGGGAGCACAGATACGCAGTATTTT. It translates to CASSVGSSGSTDTQYF.

V usage is TRBV30 and J usage is TRBJ2-7; D is possibly TRBD1 (6 bases). Trimming stripped 2 bases from V and 2 bases from J, with 13 bases between. CDR1 and CDR2 (germline): GTSNPN, SVGIG (reference sequence). The CDR3 runs 14 residues. The chain's CDR3 is CAWSRGGRAYEQYF. The DNA for the CDR3 is TGTGCCTGGAGTCGAGGGGGACGAGCCTACGAGCAGTACTTC.

The chain joins TRBV6-1 to TRBJ2-7; the D gene is possibly TRBD1 (5 bases). Trimming pared 2 bases from V and 4 bases from J, leaving 9 bases between. Per germline, CDR1 MNHNS and CDR2 SASEGT. The CDR3 contains 13 residues. CDR3 amino acids: CASSEQGGYEQYF. The CDR3 nucleotides are TGTGCCAGCAGTGAACAGGGTGGGTACGAGCAGTACTTC.

This clone was picked up a small number of times. The chain uses TRBV19 and TRBJ1-1; D is possibly TRBD1 (6 bases). This CDR3 is built from 13 residues. Per germline, CDR1 LNHDA and CDR2 SQIVND (reference sequence). Trimming left V 3 bases short and J 3 bases short, with 8 bases between. The CDR3 loop is CASSMTGDTEAFF. CDR3 coding DNA: TGTGCCAGTAGTATGACAGGCGACACTGAAGCTTTCTTT.

The chain links TRBV27 to TRBJ1-5, with TRBD1 matching 7 bases. The V gene's germline CDR1 is MNHEY and CDR2 SMNVEV (reference sequence). V was pared by 8 bases and J by 2 bases, with 9 bases of the junction left unmatched. The CDR3 extends over 15 amino acids. Written as DNA, the CDR3 is TGTGCCAGCCCTAGGGGGCCGGGGGGCAATCAGCCCCAGCATTTT. It codes for CASPRGPGGNQPQHF.

The table lists this clone with a few counts. V usage is TRBV5-1 and J usage is TRBJ2-7; 9 bases are shared with TRBD1. Germline CDR1 is SGHRS and CDR2 is YFSETQ. The trim removed 4 bases at V and 6 bases at J, leaving 8 bases unmatched. This CDR3 has 14 amino acids. This CDR3 is CASSLRTGDAEQYF. CDR3 DNA sequence: TGCGCCAGCAGCCTGCGGACAGGGGACGCCGAGCAGTACTTC.

The genes are TRBV3-1 (or the pseudogene TRBV3-2) and TRBJ1-1, with D possibly TRBD1 on 5 matching bases. CDR1 and CDR2 (germline): LGHDT, YNNKEL (reference sequence). CDR3 length: 14 amino acids. The V end lost 8 bases, the J end lost 0 bases, and 13 bases lay between the germline ends. CDR3 in amino acids: CASSRGELNTEAFF. The CDR3 DNA sequence: TGTGCCAGCTCGCGGGGCGAATTGAACACTGAAGCTTTCTTT.

The rearrangement uses TRBV7-9 and TRBJ1-4; perhaps TRBD1 as D (6 bases). The germline V and J ends were trimmed by 5 bases and 6 bases, with 13 bases remaining between them. Germline CDR1 SEHNR, CDR2 FQNEAQ (reference sequence). CDR3 length: 14 amino acids. CDR3 nucleotides: TGTGCCAGCAGCCCAGTACAGGGATATGAAAAACTGTTTTTT. It encodes CASSPVQGYEKLFF.

This chain connects TRBV5-7 to TRBJ2-7, with a weak D call TRBD2 (6 bases). TRBV5-7 is marked as an open reading frame, function uncertain. This CDR3 spans 14 amino acids. Trimming shortened V by 2 bases and J by 0 bases, and 9 bases separated the two germline ends. Here the CDR3 DNA reads TGTGCCAGCAGCTTACCTAGCGACTCCTACGAGCAGTACTTC. It specifies CASSLPSDSYEQYF.

This clone is a singleton in its sample. The chain couples TRBV19 to TRBJ1-2; 9 bases fit TRBD1. V gave up 9 bases and J gave up 3 bases; unmatched junction bases: 8. The V gene's germline CDR1 is LNHDA and CDR2 SQIVND (reference sequence). There are 14 residues in the CDR3. CDR3 sequence (DNA): TGTGCCAGCGGCCGCCGGGACAGGGACTATGGCTACACCTTC. Translation: CASGRRDRDYGYTF.

This clone was counted a single time. This chain joins TRBV19 and TRBJ2-3; D is perhaps TRBD2 (6 bases). The CDR3 has 15 residues. The V and J ends lost 1 base and 2 bases respectively, with 10 bases between them. Per germline, CDR1 LNHDA and CDR2 SQIVND (reference sequence). The CDR3: CASSIAGDSTDTQYF. DNA of the CDR3: TGTGCCAGTAGTATAGCGGGGGACTCCACAGATACGCAGTATTTT.